Each of the 26 T cell receptor beta chains below was sequenced from the same sample in a study of CD8+ T cells in alopecia areata. Extracted from the samples, RNA was reverse transcribed into cDNA to serve as the sequencing template. Produced via immunoSEQ multiplex PCR; TCRdb's table is partial and in-frame only. The sample counts over 250,000 clones, none seen once; the ten largest own roughly 1.2%. Using CD4, CD8alpha, NKG2D, NKG2ACE and other markers, pooled cutaneous lymph node cells were sorted. Sequenced input: CD4+ T cells sorted from a lymph node. These receptors were collected from a C3H/HeJ mouse with alopecia areata. MHC haplotype here: H2-k.

This clone was seen a handful of times. The genes are named according to mouse. The CDR3 extends 4 residues past the end of the read, so its final part is completed from the germline J gene. Other DNA sequences in the sample encode the same CDR3. The chain uses TRBV1 and TRBJ2-5; possible D gene TRBD2, 6 bases. V shed 1 base and J shed 2 bases, with 10 bases lying between them. The CDR3 consists of 15 residues. Germline CDR1 reads NSQYPW; CDR2 reads LRSPGD (reference sequence). The chain's CDR3 is CTCSAAGGGQDTQYF. CDR3 DNA (partial): TGCACCTGCAGTGCAGCGGGTGGGGGCCAAGAC.

Regarding this clone: Here the gene names and germline are mouse. Read data end 4 residues before the CDR3 end; the end is taken from the germline J gene. Other nucleotide sequences in the sample specify the same CDR3. The genes are TRBV1 and TRBJ2-5; 11 nucleotides line up with TRBD1. Germline V gene lookup returns CDR1 NSQYPW and CDR2 LRSPGD (reference sequence). There are 14 residues in the CDR3. Partial CDR3 DNA: TGCACCTGCAGTGGGACAGGGGGCAGGGAC. As protein: CTCSGTGGRD. The full CDR3 protein reads CTCSGTGGRDTQYF.

Comments on this clone: Germline and genes: mouse. The covered CDR3 bases are TGCACCTGCAGTGCAGATCCCCTCAGGGGCGAGGCT. Amino acid sequence: CTCSADPLRGEA. The whole CDR3 protein is CTCSADPLRGEAEQFF. The chain recombines TRBV1 with TRBJ2-1, with D perhaps TRBD1 (6 bases). The sequenced fragment ends 4 residues before the CDR3 boundary, so the rest is inferred from the germline J gene. The germline V gene encodes CDR1 NSQYPW and CDR2 LRSPGD (reference sequence). This CDR3 region has 16 residues. Looking up the rest from reference TRBV1 and TRBJ2-1 gives the full variable domain: VTLLEQNPRWRLVPRGQAVNLRCILKNSQYPWMSWYQQDLQKQLQWLFTLRSPGDKEVKSLPGADYLATRVTDTELRLQVANMSQGRTLYCTCSADPLRGEAEQFFGPGTRLTVL.

This clone was seen a handful of times. All gene names here are mouse names. The CDR3 end lies 4 residues beyond the end of the read and is filled in from the germline J gene. This chain links TRBV12-1 with TRBJ1-2, with 8 bases fitting TRBD1. Trimming removed 2 bases from V and 0 bases from J; junction bases left unmatched: 1. The germline V gene encodes CDR1 SGHSN and CDR2 HYEKVE. The CDR3 sequence is 14 residues long. The DNA read from the CDR3 is TGTGCCAGCTCTCCGGACAGGGCAAACTCC. Its translation is CASSPDRANS. The whole CDR3 protein is CASSPDRANSDYTF.

With respect to this clone: Gene labels here are mouse ones. The sequenced fragment ends 4 residues before the CDR3 boundary, so the rest is inferred from the germline J gene. The chain is built from TRBV1 and TRBJ2-3, with D perhaps TRBD1 (5 bases). Germline CDR1 and CDR2: NSQYPW and LRSPGD (reference sequence). This CDR3 comprises 14 residues. V lost 0 bases and J lost 2, with 6 bases in between. The CDR3 protein is CTCSADRDAETLYF. The sequenced CDR3 bases are TGCACCTGCAGTGCAGACAGGGATGCAGAA.

This clone has at least ten counts. Mouse names are used for the genes. CDR3 sequence reads: CASSQQGEEVFF. The DNA read from the CDR3 is TGTGCTAGCAGTCAGCAGGGGGAA. This chain joins TRBV17 and TRBJ1-1; 7 bases are shared with TRBD1. The CDR3 end falls 4 residues outside the read, so it is completed with the germline J gene. CDR3 size: 12 residues. CDR1 is MNHDT, CDR2 YYDKIL, per germline.

Turning to this clone: Gene names denote mouse genes. The read terminates 4 residues before the CDR3 end, so the remaining end is supplied by the germline J gene. The chain carries TRBV19 and TRBJ2-7; possibly TRBD2 for D (6 bases). CDR1 is FNHDT and CDR2 is SITEND in the germline V gene (reference sequence). Trimming pared 2 bases from V and 0 bases from J, leaving 6 bases between. The CDR3 totals 13 residues. The CDR3: CASSMGGSYEQYF. The part of the CDR3 DNA that was read is TGTGCCAGCAGTATGGGGGGCTCCTAT. The variable domain in full, completed from reference TRBV19 and TRBJ2-7, reads GGIITQTPKFLIGQEGQKLTLKCQQNFNHDTMYWYRQDSGKGLRLIYYSITENDLQKGDLSEGYDASREKKSSFSLTVTSAQKNEMAVFLCASSMGGSYEQYFGPGTRLTVL.

As for this clone: The genes and germline here are from mouse. The read ends 3 residues shy of where the CDR3 ends; the end is completed using the germline J gene. The V and J genes are TRBV29 and TRBJ1-6; TRBD1 agrees at 7 bases. TRBJ1-6 has ORF status, its function being uncertain. The CDR3 contains 15 residues. Germline V gene data show CDR1 as MSHET and CDR2 as SYDVDS. Trimming cost V 2 bases and J 4 bases; bases outside gene matches: 2. The sequenced CDR3 bases are TGTGCTAGCAGTTTAGCGGGACAGTATAATTCGCCC. Residues: CASSLAGQYNSP. In full, the CDR3 reads CASSLAGQYNSPLYF.

This clone was detected a few times. Each gene name is a mouse one. The CDR3 bases that were read are TGTGCCAGCAGCAATACAGGGGAGGGCTATGCT. It translates to CASSNTGEGYA. The whole CDR3 sequence reads CASSNTGEGYAEQFF. J is TRBJ2-1 and V is TRBV5; TRBD1 agrees at 7 bases. The read ends 4 residues before the CDR3 terminus; that terminus is restored from the germline J gene. The germline V gene has CDR1 LGHNA and CDR2 YNLKQL (reference sequence). J was trimmed by 3 bases and V by 5 bases; bases with no gene match: 7. The length of the CDR3 is 15 residues.

As regards this clone: The genes and germline here are from mouse. The CDR3 DNA, read in part, is TGTGCCAGCAGCTTACAGAATACCGGG. It yields the protein CASSLQNTG. The whole CDR3 reads CASSLQNTGQLYF. The rearrangement joins TRBV5 to TRBJ2-2; D uncertain. The read comes to an end 4 residues before the CDR3 does, leaving the germline J gene to fill in the end. The CDR3 spans 13 residues. Per germline, CDR1 LGHNA and CDR2 YNLKQL (reference sequence). Deletions cut 5 bases from V and 5 bases from J, with 9 bases between.

The sample holds a few counts of this clone. Gene names and germline match the mouse. The sequenced fragment ends 4 residues before the CDR3 boundary, so the rest is inferred from the germline J gene. The rearrangement joins TRBV13-1 to TRBJ2-1; 10 positions match TRBD1. This CDR3 is built from 16 residues. J gave up 5 bases and V 3 bases, and 8 bases lay outside the gene matches. Germline values: CDR1 NSHNY, CDR2 SYGAGN. The part of the CDR3 DNA that was read is TGTGCCAGCAGTGGGGCCCGGGACAGGGGTGATGCT. This codes for CASSGARDRGDA. In full, the CDR3 reads CASSGARDRGDAEQFF.

As concerns this clone: Any gene name here is a mouse gene name. The read halts 4 residues ahead of the CDR3 end, with the missing end drawn from the germline J gene. The chain employs TRBV5 and TRBJ1-2, with 10 positions matching TRBD1. Germline CDR1 reads LGHNA; CDR2 reads YNLKQL (reference sequence). With V trimmed by 0 bases and J by 4 bases, 2 bases remained unmatched. The CDR3 covers 15 residues. The CDR3 sequence is CASSQEGTGVSDYTF. The CDR3 DNA, read in part, is TGTGCCAGCAGCCAAGAAGGGACAGGGGTCTCC.

To note about this clone: Gene names and germline refer to mouse. The sequenced fragment ends 4 residues before the CDR3 boundary, so the rest is inferred from the germline J gene. This sequence joins TRBV13-1 and TRBJ1-2; TRBD1 might be the D (6 bases). The germline gives CDR1 NSHNY, CDR2 SYGAGN. The CDR3 totals 13 residues. V lost 4 bases and J lost 4, with 11 bases in between. The CDR3 protein is CASSPGVGSDYTF. The CDR3 DNA, read in part, is TGTGCCAGCAGTCCAGGGGTTGGCTCC.

About this clone itself: Genes and germline come from the mouse. The read gets to within 4 residues of the CDR3 end, and the germline J gene fills in the rest. The chain is built from TRBV5 and TRBJ2-5, with D perhaps matching TRBD1 (6 bases). The V gene's germline CDR1 is LGHNA and CDR2 YNLKQL (reference sequence). This CDR3 region has 15 residues. The V and J ends lost 2 bases and 1 base respectively, with 10 bases between them. The CDR3 loop reads CASSQTGRHQDTQYF. The CDR3 DNA, read in part, is TGTGCCAGCAGCCAAACAGGGAGACACCAAGAC.

With respect to this clone: Germline and genes here are mouse. The CDR3 end is not reached by the read, which stops 4 residues before it; the germline J gene fills it in. The chain couples TRBV13-2 to TRBJ2-3; TRBD2 matches 11 bases. The V and J ends lost 3 bases and 1 base, in that order; junction bases with no gene match: 1. From germline, CDR1 is NNHNN and CDR2 SYGAGS (reference sequence). This CDR3 has 15 amino acids. CDR3 DNA (partial): TGTGCCAGCGGTGTGGGACTGGGGGGTGCAGAA. Its translation is CASGVGLGGAE. The whole CDR3 sequence reads CASGVGLGGAETLYF.

This clone was detected only a few times. The gene symbols are mouse symbols. The observed sequence ends 4 residues before the CDR3 terminus, with the missing tail filled in from the germline J gene. This chain connects TRBV19 to TRBJ2-2; 12 bases line up with TRBD1. The V gene end was trimmed by 4 bases and the J gene end by 4 bases; junction bases not matched to a gene: 5. The CDR3 spans 16 residues. Germline CDR1 reads FNHDT; CDR2 reads SITEND (reference sequence). CDR3 sequence reads: CASSVPGQGATGQLYF. CDR3 bases read: TGTGCCAGCAGTGTCCCGGGACAGGGGGCCACCGGG.

Concerning this clone: Mouse gene names and germline throughout. Read data end 4 residues before the CDR3 end; the end is taken from the germline J gene. The chain carries TRBV13-1 and TRBJ2-2, with 8 bases matching TRBD1. Germline lookup yields CDR1 NSHNY and CDR2 SYGAGN. With V trimmed by 3 bases and J by 4 bases, 5 bases remained unmatched. CDR3 size: 15 residues. The CDR3 DNA, read in part, is TGTGCCAGCAGTGGCGGACAGGGAAGCACCGGG. As protein: CASSGGQGSTG. The whole CDR3 region reads CASSGGQGSTGQLYF.

In regard to this clone: Gene and germline names: mouse. The read finishes 4 residues shy of the CDR3 end, and the germline J gene is used to complete it. V is TRBV3 and J is TRBJ2-5; 7 bases line up with TRBD1. This CDR3 is 15 amino acids long. Germline V lookup: CDR1 SNHLY, CDR2 FYNGKV (reference sequence). V was pared by 5 bases and J by 0 bases, with 5 bases of the junction left unmatched. The sequenced part of the CDR3 DNA is TGTGCCAGCAGCGCTGACAGGGTTAACCAAGAC. Its protein is CASSADRVNQD. The whole CDR3 protein is CASSADRVNQDTQYF.

As concerns this clone: Mouse gene names and germline throughout. The read terminates 4 residues before the CDR3 end, so the remaining end is supplied by the germline J gene. Other DNA sequences in this specimen translate into the identical CDR3. The chain couples TRBV31 to TRBJ2-7; the D gene is possibly TRBD2 (6 bases). V gave up 1 base and J gave up 0 bases, with 7 bases separating them. The CDR3 is made up of 13 amino acids. Per the germline V gene, CDR1 is GKSSPN and CDR2 is SITVG. The DNA read from the CDR3 is TGTGCCTGGAGTCGGGGGGACTCCTAT. Protein sequence: CAWSRGDSY. The CDR3 in its entirety is CAWSRGDSYEQYF.

There are a few counts of this clone. Possible read error: a much larger clone is one base away. The listed genes are named as in mouse. With the read ending 4 residues before the CDR3 end, the germline J gene is used to fill in that end. Other DNA variants within this sample encode the same CDR3. V usage is TRBV13-3 and J usage is TRBJ2-5; TRBD1 agrees at 10 bases. Germline CDR1 is NNHDY and CDR2 is SYVADS. This CDR3 has 13 residues. Incomplete CDR3 DNA: TGTGCCAGCAGTCGGGACAGGGGAGAC. Translated: CASSRDRGD. Given in full, the CDR3 is CASSRDRGDTQYF.

A note on this clone: The gene symbols are mouse symbols. The missing CDR3 end, 4 residues past where the read stops, is filled in from the germline J gene. Other DNA variants within this sample encode the same CDR3. The chain couples TRBV5 to TRBJ2-3; TRBD1 aligns across 8 bases. This CDR3 is 15 amino acids long. Germline V gene lookup returns CDR1 LGHNA and CDR2 YNLKQL (reference sequence). Trimming took 2 bases from V and 1 from J; bases not matched to a gene: 2. CDR3 protein: CASSQTGGGAETLYF. The sequenced CDR3 bases are TGTGCCAGCAGCCAAACAGGGGGAGGTGCAGAA.

This clone came up a few times. Germline and genes here are mouse. The sequence runs out 4 residues before the end of the CDR3; the remainder is reconstructed from the germline J gene. The chain couples TRBV5 to TRBJ2-1; 14 bases map to TRBD2. The CDR3 runs 17 residues. Germline CDR1 reads LGHNA; CDR2 reads YNLKQL (reference sequence). Unmatched junction bases numbered 5, after V lost 2 bases and J lost 5 bases. The CDR3 sequence: CASSQKGDWGGDAEQFF. The DNA read from the CDR3 is TGTGCCAGCAGCCAAAAGGGGGACTGGGGGGGCGATGCT.

This clone appeared many times. Mouse gene names and germline throughout. Other DNA sequences in the sample encode the same CDR3. The CDR3: CASSPTGGSSDYTF. The sequenced part of the CDR3 DNA is TGTGCCAGCTCTCCCACAGGGGGCAGCTCC. V usage is TRBV12-1 and J usage is TRBJ1-2; 9 bases agree with TRBD1. Read data end 4 residues before the CDR3 end; the end is taken from the germline J gene. With 2 bases clipped from V and 4 bases from J, the junction kept 4 bases outside the gene matches. CDR1 and CDR2 from the germline V gene are SGHSN and HYEKVE. CDR3 length: 14 residues.

A note on this clone: Each gene name is a mouse one. The read ends 4 residues shy of where the CDR3 ends; the end is completed using the germline J gene. J is TRBJ2-5 and V is TRBV17; 11 bases map to TRBD2. The germline V gene encodes CDR1 MNHDT and CDR2 YYDKIL. The CDR3 has 14 amino acids. CDR3 amino acids: CASSDWGGEDTQYF. Incomplete CDR3 DNA: TGTGCTAGCAGCGACTGGGGGGGGGAAGAC.

With regard to this clone: The gene symbols are mouse symbols. The read falls 4 residues short of the CDR3 end, and the missing part is taken from the germline J gene. This chain links TRBV5 with TRBJ2-7, with a weak D call TRBD1 (5 bases). The ends were cut back, 0 bases at V and 3 bases at J, with 9 bases in the middle. CDR3 size: 14 residues. Germline V gene sequence: CDR1 LGHNA, CDR2 YNLKQL (reference sequence). The covered CDR3 bases are TGTGCCAGCAGCCAAGAACGGCAGGGCTAT. Protein product: CASSQERQGY. The entire CDR3 reads CASSQERQGYEQYF.

This clone was seen a handful of times. These gene names are mouse names. Read sequence stops 4 residues before the CDR3 end, and the germline J gene provides the missing end. The chain recombines TRBV19 with TRBJ2-2; TRBD2 agrees at 8 bases. Germline V gene lookup returns CDR1 FNHDT and CDR2 SITEND (reference sequence). The CDR3 is made up of 15 amino acids. Trimming cost V 2 bases and J 4 bases; bases outside gene matches: 4. This chain's CDR3 is CASSMGGARTGQLYF. The sequenced CDR3 bases are TGTGCCAGCAGTATGGGGGGGGCGCGCACCGGG.